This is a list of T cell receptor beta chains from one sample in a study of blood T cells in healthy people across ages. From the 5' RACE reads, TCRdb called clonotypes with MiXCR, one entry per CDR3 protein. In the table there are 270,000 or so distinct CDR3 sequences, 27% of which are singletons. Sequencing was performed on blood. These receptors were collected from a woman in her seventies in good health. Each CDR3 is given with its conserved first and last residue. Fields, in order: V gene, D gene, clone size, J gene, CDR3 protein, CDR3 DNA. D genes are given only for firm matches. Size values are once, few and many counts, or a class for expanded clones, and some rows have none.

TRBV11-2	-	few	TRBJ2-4	CASSFSPGKNIQYF	TGTGCCAGCAGCTTCTCTCCGGGGAAAAACATTCAGTACTTC
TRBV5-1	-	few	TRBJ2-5	CASSAEQGGTQYF	TGCGCCAGCAGCGCTGAGCAGGGCGGGACCCAGTACTTC
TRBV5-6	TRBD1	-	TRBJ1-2	CASTRTGTNYGYTF	TGTGCCAGCACGCGGACAGGGACTAACTATGGCTACACCTTC
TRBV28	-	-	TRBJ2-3	CASSLGRARGDTQYF	TGTGCCAGCAGTTTAGGAAGGGCCCGGGGAGATACGCAGTATTTT
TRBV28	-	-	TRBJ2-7	CASSWGRFSYEQYF	TGTGCCAGCAGTTGGGGCAGGTTCTCCTACGAGCAGTACTTC
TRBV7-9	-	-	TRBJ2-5	CASSGTFQETQYF	TGTGCCAGCAGCGGGACTTTTCAAGAGACCCAGTACTTC
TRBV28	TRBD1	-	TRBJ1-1	CASSSPDRMNTEAFF	TGTGCCAGCAGTTCCCCGGACAGGATGAACACTGAAGCTTTCTTT
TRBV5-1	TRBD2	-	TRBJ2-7	CASSLVGGRSREEQYF	TGCGCCAGCAGCTTGGTGGGCGGGAGAAGCCGGGAGGAGCAGTACTTC
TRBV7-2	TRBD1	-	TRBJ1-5	CASPGGEHNTYQPQHF	TGTGCCAGCCCAGGGGGCGAACACAACACTTATCAGCCCCAGCATTTT
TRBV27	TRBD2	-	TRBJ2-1	CASGLAGVSYNEQFF	TGTGCCAGCGGACTAGCGGGAGTGTCCTACAATGAGCAGTTCTTC
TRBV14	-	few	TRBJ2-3	CASSRPLIGDTQYF	TGTGCCAGCAGCCGGCCCTTGATTGGAGATACGCAGTATTTT
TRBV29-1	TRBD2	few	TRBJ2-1	CSVDRTSGTGEQFF	TGCAGCGTTGACCGGACTAGCGGGACGGGTGAGCAGTTCTTC
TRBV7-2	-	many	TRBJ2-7	CASSLRGQAGSSGEQYF	TGTGCCAGCAGCTTAAGGGGACAAGCGGGATCCTCCGGCGAGCAGTACTTC
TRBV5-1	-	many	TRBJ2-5	CASRLQETQYF	TGTGCCTCCCGCCTCCAAGAGACCCAGTACTTC
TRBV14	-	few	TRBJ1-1	CASSQQWGREAFF	TGTGCCAGCAGCCAGCAATGGGGCCGTGAAGCTTTCTTT
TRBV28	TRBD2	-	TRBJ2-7	CASRDGGPMAGGNYEQYF	TGTGCCAGCAGGGACGGTGGGCCCATGGCGGGAGGAAACTACGAGCAGTACTTC
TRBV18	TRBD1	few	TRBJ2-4	CASSLQNRQGGKNIQYF	TGTGCCAGCTCATTACAAAATCGACAGGGGGGGAAAAACATTCAGTACTTC
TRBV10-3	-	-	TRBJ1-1	CAISEVVNTEAFF	TGTGCCATCAGTGAGGTCGTGAACACTGAAGCTTTCTTT
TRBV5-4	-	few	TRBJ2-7	CASSDNRVNEQYF	TGTGCCAGCAGCGATAACAGGGTCAACGAGCAGTACTTC
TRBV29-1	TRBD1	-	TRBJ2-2	CSVEEQGQGSAGELFF	TGCAGCGTTGAAGAGCAGGGACAGGGATCCGCCGGGGAGCTGTTTTTT
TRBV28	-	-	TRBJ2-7	CASSVVPRDEQYF	TGTGCCAGCAGTGTCGTTCCCAGGGACGAGCAGTACTTC
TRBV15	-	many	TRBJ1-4	CATSRDSTTNEKLFF	TGTGCCACCAGCAGAGATAGTACAACTAATGAAAAACTGTTTTTT
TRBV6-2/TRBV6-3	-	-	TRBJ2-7	CASSYSDRYEQYF	TGTGCCAGCAGTTATTCCGACCGCTACGAGCAGTACTTC
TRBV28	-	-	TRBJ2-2	CASSLLQRLNTGELFF	TGTGCCAGCAGTTTATTACAGCGGTTGAACACCGGGGAGCTGTTTTTT
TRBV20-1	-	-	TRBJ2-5	CSARDPNRAKETQYF	TGCAGTGCTAGAGATCCGAACAGGGCAAAAGAGACCCAGTACTTC
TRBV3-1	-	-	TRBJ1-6	CASSQLQVATSKNNSPLHF	TGTGCCAGCAGCCAACTTCAAGTGGCTACGAGCAAAAATAATTCACCCCTCCACTTT
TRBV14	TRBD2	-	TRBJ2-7	CASSQGLAGAYEQYF	TGTGCCAGCAGCCAAGGGCTAGCGGGCGCCTACGAGCAGTACTTC
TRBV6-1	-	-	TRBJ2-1	CASSERGRWRGVYNEQFF	TGTGCCAGCAGTGAACGGGGCCGTTGGCGAGGGGTTTACAATGAGCAGTTCTTC
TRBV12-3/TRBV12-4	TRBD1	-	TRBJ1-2	CASRNSGGRHGYTF	TGTGCCAGCAGGAACTCAGGGGGCCGCCATGGCTACACCTTC
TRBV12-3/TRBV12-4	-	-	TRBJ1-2	CASSSFLGANYGYTF	TGTGCCAGCAGTTCCTTTTTGGGGGCTAACTATGGCTACACCTTC
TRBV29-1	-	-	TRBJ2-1	CSVGRNEQFF	TGCAGCGTTGGAAGGAATGAGCAGTTCTTC
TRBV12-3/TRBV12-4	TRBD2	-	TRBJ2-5	CASSPTSGAKGETQYF	TGTGCCAGCAGCCCTACTAGCGGGGCCAAGGGGGAGACCCAGTACTTC
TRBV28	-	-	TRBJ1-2	CASRDQGYGCTF	TGTGCCAGCAGAGACCAAGGCTATGGCTGCACCTTC
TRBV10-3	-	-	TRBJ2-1	CAISGNAHNEQFF	TGTGCCATCAGTGGTAACGCACACAATGAGCAGTTCTTC
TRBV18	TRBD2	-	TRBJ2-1	CASSLLAGGSNELFF	TGCGCCAGCTCCCTTCTAGCGGGAGGAAGCAATGAGCTGTTCTTC
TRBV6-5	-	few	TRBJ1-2	CASSYTSGKATLRGYTF	TGTGCCAGCAGTTACACGTCGGGGAAGGCCACTCTTCGGGGCTACACCTTC
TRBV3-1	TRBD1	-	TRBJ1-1	CASSQGSQGALGTEAFF	TGTGCCAGCAGCCAAGGGTCTCAGGGGGCTTTGGGTACTGAAGCTTTCTTT
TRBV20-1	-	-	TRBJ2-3	CSARRTQRADTQYF	TGCAGTGCTAGAAGGACCCAGAGGGCGGATACGCAGTATTTT
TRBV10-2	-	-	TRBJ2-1	CASSDSPTYNEQFF	TGCGCCAGCAGTGATAGCCCCACCTACAATGAGCAGTTCTTC
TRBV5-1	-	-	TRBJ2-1	CASKGDLPSYNEQFF	TGCGCCAGCAAGGGAGACCTCCCCTCCTACAATGAGCAGTTCTTC
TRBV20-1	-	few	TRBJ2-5	CSARDGGGDRLSQYF	TGCAGTGCTAGAGATGGAGGGGGAGATCGGTTGTCCCAGTACTTC
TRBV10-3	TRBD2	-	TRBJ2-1	CAIRLLAEPGGEQFF	TGTGCCATCAGGTTACTAGCGGAACCCGGGGGTGAGCAGTTCTTC
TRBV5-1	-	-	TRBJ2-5	CASSLGDSLGQETQYF	TGCGCCAGCAGCTTGGGTGACAGCCTGGGCCAAGAGACCCAGTACTTC
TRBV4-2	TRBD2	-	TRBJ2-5	CASSPGSGYQETQYF	TGTGCCAGCAGCCCAGGTAGCGGGTACCAAGAGACCCAGTACTTC
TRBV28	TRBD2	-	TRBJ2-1	CASQSTGNGAGGFEQFF	TGTGCCAGCCAGTCGACAGGGAATGGAGCGGGAGGTTTTGAGCAGTTCTTC
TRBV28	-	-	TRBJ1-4	CASSERTASVEKLFF	TGTGCCAGCAGTGAGAGGACAGCAAGCGTTGAAAAACTGTTTTTT
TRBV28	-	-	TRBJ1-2	CASSLGARIYGYTF	TGTGCCAGCAGTTTAGGAGCTCGGATTTATGGCTACACCTTC
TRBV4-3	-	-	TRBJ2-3	CASSPTTHTTDTQYF	TGCGCCAGCAGCCCAACTACCCACACCACAGATACGCAGTATTTT
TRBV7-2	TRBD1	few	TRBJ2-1	CASSPLRQGNEQFF	TGTGCCAGCAGCCCCCTCAGACAGGGGAATGAGCAGTTCTTC
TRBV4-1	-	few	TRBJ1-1	CASSGRGMETEAFF	TGCGCCAGCAGTGGCCGAGGGATGGAAACTGAAGCTTTCTTT
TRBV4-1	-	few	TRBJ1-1	CASSQLWKDPEAFF	TGCGCCAGCAGCCAACTGTGGAAGGACCCTGAAGCTTTCTTT
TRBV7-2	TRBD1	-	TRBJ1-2	CASSNGTGFNYGYTF	TGTGCCAGCAGCAATGGGACAGGGTTTAACTATGGCTACACCTTC
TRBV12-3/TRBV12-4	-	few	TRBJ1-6	CASSFGGANNSPLHF	TGTGCCAGCAGTTTTGGGGGGGCTAATAATTCACCCCTCCACTTT
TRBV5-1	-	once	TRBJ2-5	CASSPFQVWAETQYF	TGCGCCAGCAGTCCATTTCAGGTTTGGGCGGAGACCCAGTACTTC
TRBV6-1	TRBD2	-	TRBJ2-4	CASKRQGTSGSLAKNIQYF	TGTGCCAGCAAGCGTCAGGGTACTAGCGGGAGCCTAGCCAAAAACATTCAGTACTTC
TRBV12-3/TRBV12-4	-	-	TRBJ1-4	CASSLQLGEKLFF	TGTGCCAGCAGTTTGCAGTTGGGTGAAAAACTGTTTTTT
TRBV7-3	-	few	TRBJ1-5	CASSIDDRIERQPQHF	TGTGCCAGCAGCATTGACGACAGGATCGAGCGGCAGCCCCAGCATTTT
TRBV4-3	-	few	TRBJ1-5	CASSPVTRDKYSNQPQHF	TGCGCCAGCAGCCCAGTAACCCGGGACAAGTATAGCAATCAGCCCCAGCATTTT
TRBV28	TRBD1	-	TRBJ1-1	CASSRGDRGRAFF	TGTGCCAGCAGCCGGGGGGACAGGGGTAGAGCTTTCTTT